A selection of T cell receptor beta chains follows, all from one sample in a study of identical twins. TCRdb re-analysed the 5' RACE reads in MiXCR, keeping a single row per CDR3 protein. The table records 1.5 million to 2 million distinct CDR3 sequences, under 35% of them present only once. What was sequenced was cord blood. The receptors stem from a newborn girl in good health. CDR3s include the opening cysteine and the closing phenylalanine or tryptophan. D genes are given only for firm matches. The size of a clone is reported for some rows only, either as once, few or many, or as a class for expanded clones.

>-|-|TRBV20-1|TRBJ2-7
TGCAGTGCTAGAACGGGTGAAGCCTACGAGCAGTACTTC
CSARTGEAYEQYF
>-|-|TRBV14|TRBJ2-1
TGTGCCAGCAGCCAAGCTAGCATCCCGACAAATGAGCAGTTCTTC
CASSQASIPTNEQFF
>TRBD2|-|TRBV12-3/TRBV12-4|TRBJ2-5
TGTGCCAGCAGTTTACTAGCGGGCAATCAAGAGACCCAGTACTTC
CASSLLAGNQETQYF
>-|many|TRBV12-3/TRBV12-4|TRBJ2-7
TGTGCCAGCAGTTTAACAGGCGAGCAGTACTTC
CASSLTGEQYF
>-|-|TRBV5-1|TRBJ2-4
TGCGCCAACAGCTTGGCCAGTGGAGCCAAAAACATTCAGTACTTC
CANSLASGAKNIQYF
>-|-|TRBV3-1|TRBJ2-5
TGTGCCAGCAGCCAAGTCAGGGGCGCAGAGACCCAGTACTTC
CASSQVRGAETQYF
>-|few|TRBV28|TRBJ2-1
TGTGCCAGCAGTTCCCTGACGGGTGAGCAGTTCTTC
CASSSLTGEQFF
>-|-|TRBV25-1|TRBJ2-2
TGTGCCAGCAGTGATAGTTCCAGGCCGACCGGGGAGCTGTTTTTT
CASSDSSRPTGELFF
>TRBD2|-|TRBV12-3/TRBV12-4|TRBJ2-3
TGTGCCAGCAGTCCAGAGGTACGACTAGCGGGGCGCACAGATACGCAGTATTTT
CASSPEVRLAGRTDTQYF
>-|-|TRBV9|TRBJ2-3
TGTGCCAGCAGCTTCTCGACAGGGCGGGAGGATACGCAGTATTTT
CASSFSTGREDTQYF
>TRBD1|-|TRBV5-6|TRBJ2-5
TGTGCCAGCAGCTTGGCGCCGGACAGGGTAGCCAAAGAGACCCAGTACTTC
CASSLAPDRVAKETQYF
>TRBD1|few|TRBV9|TRBJ2-4
TGTGCCAGCAGCGGGGAACAGGGGTTAGCCAAAAACATTCAGTACTTC
CASSGEQGLAKNIQYF
>-|-|TRBV11-2|TRBJ1-2
TGTGCCAGCAGCTTTCCCCCTAGGCGGGGGATCCTTAACTATGGCTACACCTTC
CASSFPPRRGILNYGYTF
>TRBD1|-|TRBV6-6|TRBJ1-2
TGTGCCGGCAGGCAGACAGGGAACTATGGCTACACCTTC
CAGRQTGNYGYTF
>-|-|TRBV7-2|TRBJ2-1
TGTGCCAGCAGCCGAGCTAGATACAATGAGCAGTTCTTC
CASSRARYNEQFF
>-|-|TRBV29-1|TRBJ1-2
TGCAGCGTTGGGGGGTACAGGGACTATGGCTACACCTTC
CSVGGYRDYGYTF
>TRBD1|-|TRBV7-9|TRBJ1-2
TGTGCCAGCAGCGCAGATAGGAGACAGGGTAATGGCTACACCTTC
CASSADRRQGNGYTF
>-|-|TRBV20-1|TRBJ2-5
TGCAGTGCTAGAGGACTGATACCCAGTGAGCAGTACTTC
CSARGLIPSEQYF
>-|many|TRBV21-1|TRBJ2-3
TGTGCCAGCAGCAAGACTAGCGGGAGCACAGATACGCAGTATTTT
CASSKTSGSTDTQYF
>TRBD2|few|TRBV4-2|TRBJ2-1
TGTGCCAGCAGCCAAGAAAAGCGGGGGGGCAATGAGCAGTTCTTC
CASSQEKRGGNEQFF
>-|few|TRBV5-1|TRBJ2-7
TGCGCCAGCAGCTTGGCAAGAGGACATAGTCCCTACGAGCAGTACTTC
CASSLARGHSPYEQYF
>-|few|TRBV28|TRBJ1-2
TGTGCCAGCACCCCGGACAATGTCGGGAACTATGGCTACACCTTC
CASTPDNVGNYGYTF
>TRBD1|few|TRBV20-1|TRBJ1-1
TGCAGTGCTCGCATCACAGGGGGCAAAGAGAACACTGAAGCTTTCTTT
CSARITGGKENTEAFF
>-|few|TRBV29-1|TRBJ2-5
TGCAGCGTTGAAGATCTTCTAGGCAGGGTCGGGACCCAGTACTTC
CSVEDLLGRVGTQYF
>TRBD1|few|TRBV24-1|TRBJ2-3
TGTGCCACCAGTTGGGACAGGGGACACACAGATACGCAGTATTTT
CATSWDRGHTDTQYF
>TRBD2|-|TRBV20-1|TRBJ2-7
TGCAGTGCGAAACTAGCGGGGGGGTTAGAGCAGTACTTC
CSAKLAGGLEQYF
>-|-|TRBV6-1|TRBJ1-1
TGTGCCAGCAGCCTAGGGGGGGACCTCACTGAAGCTTTCTTT
CASSLGGDLTEAFF
>TRBD2|-|TRBV20-1|TRBJ2-4
TGCGGTGCTAGAGATCCTGGAGGGAGGGAGCAGTACTTC
CGARDPGGREQYF
>TRBD2|few|TRBV25-1|TRBJ2-1
TGTGCCAGCAGTGGAACTAGCGGGAGGGCGTGGAATGAGCAGTTCTTC
CASSGTSGRAWNEQFF
>-|few|TRBV2|TRBJ2-3
TGTGCCAGCAAACGGGAGCGCACAGATACGCAGTATTTT
CASKRERTDTQYF
>TRBD2|-|TRBV2|TRBJ2-4
TGTGCCACAATAGCGGGAGAAGCCAAAAACATTCAGTACTTC
CATIAGEAKNIQYF
>TRBD2|few|TRBV7-2|TRBJ2-5
TGTGCCAGCAGCACCCTAGCGGCTAGCAGAGAGCAGTACTTC
CASSTLAASREQYF
>-|-|TRBV9|TRBJ2-7
TGTGCCAGCAGCGTAGTGGGGTCTACCTGCGAGCAGTACTTC
CASSVVGSTCEQYF
>TRBD1|-|TRBV6-9|TRBJ1-3
TGTGCCAGCAGTTATTTTTACAGGGGCTCTGGAAACACCATATATTTT
CASSYFYRGSGNTIYF
>-|-|TRBV2|TRBJ1-1
TGTGCCAGCAGTGTTCCCGGGGACACTGAAGCTTTCTTT
CASSVPGDTEAFF
>TRBD1|once|TRBV7-2|TRBJ2-7
TGTGCCAGCAGCCGAGGACAGGGAATTTCCTACGAGCAGTACTTC
CASSRGQGISYEQYF
>TRBD1|-|TRBV20-1|TRBJ2-1
TGCAGTGCTAGAGATTTGTGGGGACAGGGCTATGAGCAGTTCTTC
CSARDLWGQGYEQFF
>-|few|TRBV28|TRBJ2-7
TGTGCCAGCAGTTTCCCTAGCGGCAAGGGGGTTTACGAGCAGTACTTC
CASSFPSGKGVYEQYF
>TRBD1|once|TRBV28|TRBJ2-3
TGTGCCAGCAGTTCCCCGGACAGGGGCACGCAGTATTTT
CASSSPDRGTQYF
>TRBD2|few|TRBV20-1|TRBJ2-4
TGCAGTGCCGACGCGGGAGACAAAAACATTCAGTACTTC
CSADAGDKNIQYF
>-|-|TRBV10-3|TRBJ1-2
TGTGCCATCAGTGATAGCATCCGGGATGGCTACACCTTC
CAISDSIRDGYTF
>-|-|TRBV24-1|TRBJ2-1
TGTGCCACCAGTGATCCTCGGGGTTCCTACAATGGGCAGTTCTTC
CATSDPRGSYNGQFF
>-|-|TRBV24-1|TRBJ2-3
TGTGCCACCAGTCGAGGCAGAGGACGCACAGATACGCAGTATTTT
CATSRGRGRTDTQYF
>-|few|TRBV29-1|TRBJ1-5
TGCAGCGTTCAGGATACTTATCAGCCCCAGCATTTT
CSVQDTYQPQHF